This TCR beta chain is from a study of blood T cell repertoires in COVID-19. Study details: Spain, Italy and the United States supplied samples that represented acute and convalescent COVID-19.

CDR3 size: 14 residues. Trimming took 7 bases from V and 0 from J, leaving 9 bases between them. Germline V gene data show CDR1 as SNHLY and CDR2 as FYNNEI. The method was immunoSEQ multiplex PCR; TCRdb's version includes in-frame clones alone and lacks a portion of them. The sample contains 85,000 to 95,000 clones, 60% to 85% of which appear only once. The chain is built from TRBV2 and TRBJ2-2; D is perhaps TRBD2 (5 bases). This receptor was obtained from a man aged 65-85 years with acute or convalescent COVID-19. Sequencing used peripheral blood. In DNA, the CDR3 is TGTGCCAGCAATCGGGGATCGAACACCGGGGAGCTGTTTTTT. Its translation is CASNRGSNTGELFF.